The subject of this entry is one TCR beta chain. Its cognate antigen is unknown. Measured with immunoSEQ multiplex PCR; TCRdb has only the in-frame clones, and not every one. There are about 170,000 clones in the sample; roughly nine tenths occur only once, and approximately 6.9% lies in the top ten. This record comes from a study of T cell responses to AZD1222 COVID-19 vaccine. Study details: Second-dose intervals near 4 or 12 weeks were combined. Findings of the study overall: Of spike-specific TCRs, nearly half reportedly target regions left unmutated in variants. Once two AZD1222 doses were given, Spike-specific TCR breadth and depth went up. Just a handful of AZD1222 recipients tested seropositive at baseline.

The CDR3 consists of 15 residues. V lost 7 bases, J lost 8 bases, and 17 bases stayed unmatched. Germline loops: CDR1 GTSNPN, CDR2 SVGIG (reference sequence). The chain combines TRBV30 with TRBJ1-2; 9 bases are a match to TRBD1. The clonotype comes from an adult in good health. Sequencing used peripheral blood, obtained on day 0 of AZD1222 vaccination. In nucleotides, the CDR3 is TGTGCCTCCTCCCAGGGACCGGGACAGGGTTTGGGCTACACCTTC. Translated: CASSQGPGQGLGYTF.